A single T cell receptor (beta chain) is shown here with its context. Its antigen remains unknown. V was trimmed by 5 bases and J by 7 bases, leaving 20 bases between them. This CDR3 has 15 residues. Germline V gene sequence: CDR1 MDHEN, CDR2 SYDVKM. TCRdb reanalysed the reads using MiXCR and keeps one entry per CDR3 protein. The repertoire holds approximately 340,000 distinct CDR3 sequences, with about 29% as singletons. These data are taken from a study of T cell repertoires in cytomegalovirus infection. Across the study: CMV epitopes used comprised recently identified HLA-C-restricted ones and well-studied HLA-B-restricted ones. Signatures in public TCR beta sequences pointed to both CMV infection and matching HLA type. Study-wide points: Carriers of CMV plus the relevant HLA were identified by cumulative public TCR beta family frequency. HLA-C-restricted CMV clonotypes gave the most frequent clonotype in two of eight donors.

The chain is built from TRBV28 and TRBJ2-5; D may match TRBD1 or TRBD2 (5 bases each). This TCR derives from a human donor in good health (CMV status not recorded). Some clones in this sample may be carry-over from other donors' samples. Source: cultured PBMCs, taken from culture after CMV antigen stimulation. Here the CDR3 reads CASSLRDLLVGTQYF. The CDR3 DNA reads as TGTGCCAGCAGTCTCCGGGACCTCCTAGTTGGGACCCAGTACTTC. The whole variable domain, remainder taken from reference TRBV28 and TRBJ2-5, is DVKVTQSSRYLVKRTGEKVFLECVQDMDHENMFWYRQDPGLGLRLIYFSYDVKMKEKGDIPEGYSVSREKKERFSLILESASTNQTSMYLCASSLRDLLVGTQYFGPGTRLLVL.